This record covers a single T cell receptor beta chain. The J segment lost 2 bases and the V segment lost 9 bases, leaving 10 bases of the junction unmatched. The germline CDR1 and CDR2 sequences are MDHEN and SYDVKM. This CDR3 is built from 15 residues. In the original workflow: Amplification with reference gene primers provided the estimates of nucleated cell counts. Profiled with immunoSEQ multiplex PCR; TCRdb holds only in-frame clones, not every one. Clonal size and the V and J genes are those of that table, whereas D and trimming came from the DNA. The sample lists about 100,000 clones, 91% occurring once. This record belongs to a study of blood T cell repertoires in COVID-19. Whole-study context: Both acute and convalescent COVID-19 samples were obtained from the United States, Italy and Spain. T cells, B-cell-depleted T cells, or PBMCs provided the cDNA or gDNA that served as material.

The rearrangement uses TRBV28 and TRBJ1-2; 9 bases are shared with TRBD1. The TCR originated in a man in his fifties with acute or convalescent COVID-19. The specimen was peripheral blood. The DNA for the CDR3 is TGTGCCAGTTTATACTCGGGACAGGGCAACTATGGCTACACCTTC. Translating it yields CASLYSGQGNYGYTF.